The source of this T cell receptor (beta chain) is a study of human T cells and chemical hapten exposure (dated by TCRdb to about 2021). The study in broad terms: Libraries were pooled for sequencing, and variation in per-sample TCR yields was attributed mainly to small differences in library volumes within the pool. Both TCR alpha and TCR beta chains were sequenced from each blood RNA sample. In alopecia patients, the study followed how the peripheral blood TCR repertoire changed in vivo over primary and secondary sensitization to diphenylcyclopropenone (DPC), a hapten. Paper-wide results and their limitations: No change with DPC sensitization was found in the number of TCRs above 1 in 1000 frequency, and no evidence of global repertoire structure alterations was found. Repeated subsampling changed both the strength of the expansion versus patch-test correlation and the threshold at which the correlation became significant.

Total RNA was isolated from unfractionated whole blood collected in Tempus Blood RNA tubes. About 5 healthy volunteers were used as TCR sequencing controls and were bled at day 0, 2 weeks and 6 weeks. At least ten counts were recorded for this clonotype. This receptor's antigen is unknown. No quality values exist for individual bases; no much larger clone is one base distant. The germline V gene encodes CDR1 SGHVS and CDR2 FQNEAQ. Relative to germline, V is 1 base shorter and J is 8 bases shorter, with 8 bases between their ends. The CDR3, from cysteine to phenylalanine, totals 13 residues. The only DNA kept is the CDR3, 39 bases in frame from the first base. Receptor amplification or capture employed 5' RACE. The sequencer listed for this sample is Illumina MiSeq. During library preparation, unique molecular identifiers were attached to individual cDNA molecules so that TCRs could be counted in a quantitative, reproducible way. Per the source publication's procedure: A median of approximately 100,000 TCRs per sample was observed, with a range of about 23,224 to 700,000. The Decombinator software suite was used to annotate V, J and CDR3 in the TCR reads. For the PS versus PT1 abundance plots, all samples were subsampled to the same number of TCRs (28,000). TCRs were defined as expanded if absent before sensitization and observed at least eight times at the 2-week time point. TCRdb cleaned the public reads at Q25 with fastp, built clones with MiXCR and kept in-frame beta chains. Entries are consolidated by CDR3 protein sequence, retaining the most common genes and DNA. TCRdb's processing, not the study's, gives the V and J calls here. The sample records 65,000 to 90,000 distinct CDR3 sequences, roughly 15% of which are singletons. The ten largest account for under 7.5% of the sample.

The origin of this receptor is a female donor in good health. Rearrangement joined TRBV7-8 to TRBJ1-4; possibly the D gene is TRBD1, per 6 matching bases. In nucleotides, the sequence is TGTGCCAGCAGCTTAGGGACAGCAGAAAAACTGTTTTTT. Its coded protein is CASSLGTAEKLFF.